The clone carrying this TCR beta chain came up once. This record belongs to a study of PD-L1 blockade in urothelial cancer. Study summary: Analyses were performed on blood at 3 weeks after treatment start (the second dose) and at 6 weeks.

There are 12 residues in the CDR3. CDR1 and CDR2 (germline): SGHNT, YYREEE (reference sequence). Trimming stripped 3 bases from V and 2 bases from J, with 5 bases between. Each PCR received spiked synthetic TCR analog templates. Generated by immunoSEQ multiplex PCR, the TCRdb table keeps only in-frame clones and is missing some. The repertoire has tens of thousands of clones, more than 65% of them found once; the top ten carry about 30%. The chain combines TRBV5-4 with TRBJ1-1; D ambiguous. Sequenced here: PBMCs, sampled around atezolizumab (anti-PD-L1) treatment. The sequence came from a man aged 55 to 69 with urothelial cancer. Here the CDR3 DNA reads TGTGCCAGCAGCTCAGTCAACACTGAAGCTTTCTTT. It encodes CASSSVNTEAFF.